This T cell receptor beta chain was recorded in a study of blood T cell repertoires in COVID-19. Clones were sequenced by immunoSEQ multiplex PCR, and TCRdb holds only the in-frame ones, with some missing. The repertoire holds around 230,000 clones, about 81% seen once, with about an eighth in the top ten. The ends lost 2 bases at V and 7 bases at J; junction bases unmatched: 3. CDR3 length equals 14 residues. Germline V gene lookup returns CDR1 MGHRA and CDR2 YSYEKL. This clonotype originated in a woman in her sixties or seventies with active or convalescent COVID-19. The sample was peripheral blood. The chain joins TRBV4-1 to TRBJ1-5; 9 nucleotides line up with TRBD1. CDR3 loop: CASSQPDRGQPQHF. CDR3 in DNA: TGCGCCAGCAGCCAACCGGACAGGGGACAGCCCCAGCATTTT.